What follows is one TCR beta chain and its context. The CDR3 covers 15 residues. V lost 1 base and J lost 6, with 16 bases in between. Germline V lookup: CDR1 MGHRA, CDR2 YSYEKL. Time point noted: neoterminal ileum biopsy at postoperative endoscopy, about 6 months after surgery. Assay: immunoSEQ multiplex PCR; the TCRdb copy retains only in-frame clones and omits some. Of around 2,500 clones listed, almost 70% are singletons. The sample belongs to a study of T cell repertoires in ileal Crohn's disease. Overall study context: At postoperative colonoscopy, neoterminal ileum biopsies were taken as M6.

V is TRBV4-1 and J is TRBJ2-7; possibly TRBD1 for D (5 bases). The receptor comes from an adult with Crohn's disease. The sequenced sample was ileal tissue. CDR3 region: CASSQATGRLREQYF. CDR3 nucleotides: TGCGCCAGCAGCCAAGCAACAGGCCGGTTGCGCGAGCAGTACTTC.